Reported below is one T cell receptor beta chain. Its antigen is currently unknown. The sample comes from a study of cytotoxic CD8 clonotypes in ibrutinib-treated CLL. Study context: Investigators reported some 25 partial and 2 complete responses; after median roughly 70 months, about 15 patients remained remitted and about twelve progressed. Broader study findings: Researchers report that baseline clonality outpaced age-matched healthy donors and tracked circulating CD8+ T-cell counts. The public clonotypes identified were infrequent and showed contraction or stability on treatment.

The sequencing depth, 1 in 200,000 to 1 in 1 million T cells, was the target. Profiled with immunoSEQ multiplex PCR; TCRdb holds only in-frame clones, not every one. The sample records around 140,000 clones, 70% to 80% being singletons. CDR1 SGHNT and CDR2 YYREEE come from the germline V gene (reference sequence). CDR3 length: 16 amino acids. V was shortened by 2 bases and J by 2 bases, with 17 bases between the two germline ends. The sequence came from a human donor with chronic lymphocytic leukemia. The gene calls are TRBV5-4 and TRBJ2-7, with a possible D match to TRBD2 (7 bases). The sequences come from PBMCs, collected after 12 months of ibrutinib treatment. DNA for the CDR3: TGTGCCAGCAGCTTCGGGGGGCCGTATCCCACCTACGAGCAGTACTTC. Translation gives CASSFGGPYPTYEQYF.